This entry lists 14 T cell receptor beta chains sequenced from one sample in a study of T cell changes during pregnancy in multiple sclerosis. Profiling relied on immunoSEQ multiplex PCR, and the TCRdb table lists in-frame clones only, not all of them. The table shows about 83,000 clones, with about 95% occurring only once. Source: peripheral blood, taken in the second trimester of pregnancy. Source of these receptors: a female donor with multiple sclerosis, enrolled in a pregnancy study.

This chain links TRBV6-1 with TRBJ2-7; D is unresolved. The CDR3 runs to 14 residues. V was cut by 0 bases and J by 6 bases, with 12 bases left in between. The germline V gene encodes CDR1 MNHNS and CDR2 SASEGT. CDR3 coding DNA: TGTGCCAGCAGTGAAGCGTCCCAAATCAGCGAGCAGTACTTC. This sequence encodes CASSEASQISEQYF.

The genes are TRBV6-6 and TRBJ2-5; the D gene is possibly TRBD1 (6 bases). V shed 6 bases and J shed 5 bases, with 16 bases lying between them. This CDR3 is 14 amino acids long. Germline V CDR1 and CDR2: MNHNY, SVGAGI (reference sequence). CDR3 residues: CASSPTGRGETQYF. The CDR3 coding sequence is TGTGCCAGCAGCCCTACAGGGAGAGGGGAGACCCAGTACTTC.

Only a few counts were recorded for this clone. J is TRBJ1-4 and V is TRBV7-2; possibly TRBD1 for D (6 bases). The germline gives CDR1 SGHTA, CDR2 FQGNSA. V lost 1 base, J lost 3 bases, and 12 bases lay in between. This CDR3 has 16 amino acids. DNA of the CDR3: TGTGCCAGCAGCTTAGTTAGTGGACAGTCTAATGAAAAACTGTTTTTT. As protein: CASSLVSGQSNEKLFF.

The chain links TRBV27 to TRBJ1-6; no reliable D call. CDR1 and CDR2 (germline): MNHEY, SMNVEV (reference sequence). V lost 3 bases and J lost 7, with 7 bases in between. CDR3 size: 13 residues. As DNA, the CDR3 is TGTGCCAGCAGTTTTTCGTCCAATTCACCCCTCCACTTT. It codes for CASSFSSNSPLHF.

This chain connects TRBV18 to TRBJ1-1, with 8 positions matching TRBD1. The CDR3 has 14 amino acids. CDR1 is KGHSH and CDR2 is LQKENI in the germline V gene. Trimming removed 6 bases from V and 1 base from J; junction bases left unmatched: 4. The CDR3 DNA sequence: TGTGCCAGCTCGGGTCAGGGGGCGAACACTGAAGCTTTCTTT. It translates to CASSGQGANTEAFF.

This chain connects TRBV7-3 to TRBJ2-1, with D possibly being TRBD2 (5 bases). Germline CDR1 SGHTA, CDR2 FQGTGA. The CDR3 contains 15 residues. Deletions cut 3 bases from V and 0 bases from J, with 9 bases between. The CDR3 DNA sequence: TGTGCCAGCAGCTTCGCGGGCAGCTCCTACAATGAGCAGTTCTTC. It codes for CASSFAGSSYNEQFF.

The chain recombines TRBV6-5 with TRBJ2-3; 7 bases align to TRBD2. Trimming at V came to 6 bases and at J to 3 bases, leaving 6 bases not matched to a gene. Germline CDR1 and CDR2: MNHEY and SVGAGI. This CDR3 region has 14 residues. This CDR3 reads CASRKRGGTDTQYF. Written as DNA, the CDR3 is TGTGCCAGCAGGAAGCGGGGAGGGACAGATACGCAGTATTTT.

The gene calls are TRBV19 and TRBJ2-7; maybe TRBD2 (6 bases). V was clipped by 4 bases and J by 3 bases, with 16 bases between them. CDR3 size: 15 residues. Germline lookup yields CDR1 LNHDA and CDR2 SQIVND (reference sequence). The CDR3 region has the DNA TGTGCCAGTAGTACCCCCGGGACTCCAGTCTACGAGCAGTACTTC. This codes for CASSTPGTPVYEQYF.

V and J are TRBV2 and TRBJ2-7; unclear D gene. Deletions cut 1 base from V and 2 bases from J, with 9 bases between. Germline V gene lookup returns CDR1 SNHLY and CDR2 FYNNEI. The CDR3 totals 14 residues. The CDR3 DNA reads as TGTGCCAGCAGTGAAGAGGTCGCGGCCTACGAGCAGTACTTC. Its protein product is CASSEEVAAYEQYF.

The chain employs TRBV19 and TRBJ1-1; D may be TRBD1 (5 bases). The CDR3 is 14 residues long. Trimming removed 5 bases from V and 0 bases from J, with 10 bases in between. Germline CDR1 and CDR2: LNHDA and SQIVND (reference sequence). This chain's CDR3 is CASSSGGVNTEAFF. For the CDR3, the DNA is TGTGCCAGTAGTTCCGGGGGGGTGAACACTGAAGCTTTCTTT.

The V gene is TRBV18, the J gene TRBJ2-7, with 8 bases matching TRBD1. This CDR3 contains 14 residues. CDR1 is KGHSH and CDR2 is LQKENI in the germline V gene. The V gene end was trimmed by 2 bases and the J gene end by 12 bases; junction bases not matched to a gene: 12. CDR3 amino acids: CASSPSTGQGKGYF. The CDR3 DNA is TGTGCCAGCTCACCATCCACCGGACAGGGAAAGGGGTACTTC.

The V gene is TRBV19, the J gene TRBJ2-7; 8 bases line up with TRBD2. The CDR3 is 14 residues long. J gave up 3 bases and V 5 bases, and 6 bases lay outside the gene matches. Per the germline V gene, CDR1 is LNHDA and CDR2 is SQIVND (reference sequence). The CDR3 nucleotides read TGTGCCAGTAGTCCGGGACTAGTTAACTACGAGCAGTACTTC. This codes for CASSPGLVNYEQYF.

This rearrangement joins TRBV6-5 to TRBJ2-7, with 7 bases lining up with TRBD2. V lost 0 bases, J lost 7 bases, and 9 bases stayed unmatched. This CDR3 comprises 15 residues. The germline V gene has CDR1 MNHEY and CDR2 SVGAGI. DNA for the CDR3: TGTGCCAGCAGTTACTCGGAGGGAGGGGCATTTGAGCAGTACTTC. It translates to CASSYSEGGAFEQYF.

The gene calls are TRBV7-2 and TRBJ2-1; the D gene is possibly TRBD2 (5 bases). Deletions cut 1 base from V and 14 bases from J, with 9 bases between. The length of the CDR3 is 11 residues. Germline-derived CDR1 and CDR2 are SGHTA and FQGNSA. The CDR3 nucleotides read TGTGCCAGCAGCTTAGGGGTCGGGAAGTTCTTC. Translated, it gives CASSLGVGKFF.